This T cell receptor beta chain appears in the sequencing data of a study of T cell responses to AZD1222 COVID-19 vaccine. The CDR3 runs to 14 residues. The germline V gene has CDR1 MNHEY and CDR2 SVGEGT. V dropped 4 bases and J dropped 5 bases, with 11 bases sitting between them. General observations from the study: Repertoires were obtained only post-peak T cell response.

As for this clone: The antigen is undetermined.

Measured with immunoSEQ multiplex PCR; TCRdb has only the in-frame clones, and not every one. The repertoire has around 130,000 clones, more than 85% of them found once; the top ten carry less than 3.5%. This clonotype originated in an adult who received the AZD1222 COVID-19 vaccine. This sample comprised peripheral blood, obtained 28 days after the second AZD1222 dose. The chain joins TRBV6-2 or TRBV6-3 to TRBJ2-2, with D uncertain. The CDR3 sequence is CASSFKGETGELFF. For the CDR3, the DNA is TGTGCCAGCAGTTTCAAAGGCGAGACCGGGGAGCTGTTTTTT.